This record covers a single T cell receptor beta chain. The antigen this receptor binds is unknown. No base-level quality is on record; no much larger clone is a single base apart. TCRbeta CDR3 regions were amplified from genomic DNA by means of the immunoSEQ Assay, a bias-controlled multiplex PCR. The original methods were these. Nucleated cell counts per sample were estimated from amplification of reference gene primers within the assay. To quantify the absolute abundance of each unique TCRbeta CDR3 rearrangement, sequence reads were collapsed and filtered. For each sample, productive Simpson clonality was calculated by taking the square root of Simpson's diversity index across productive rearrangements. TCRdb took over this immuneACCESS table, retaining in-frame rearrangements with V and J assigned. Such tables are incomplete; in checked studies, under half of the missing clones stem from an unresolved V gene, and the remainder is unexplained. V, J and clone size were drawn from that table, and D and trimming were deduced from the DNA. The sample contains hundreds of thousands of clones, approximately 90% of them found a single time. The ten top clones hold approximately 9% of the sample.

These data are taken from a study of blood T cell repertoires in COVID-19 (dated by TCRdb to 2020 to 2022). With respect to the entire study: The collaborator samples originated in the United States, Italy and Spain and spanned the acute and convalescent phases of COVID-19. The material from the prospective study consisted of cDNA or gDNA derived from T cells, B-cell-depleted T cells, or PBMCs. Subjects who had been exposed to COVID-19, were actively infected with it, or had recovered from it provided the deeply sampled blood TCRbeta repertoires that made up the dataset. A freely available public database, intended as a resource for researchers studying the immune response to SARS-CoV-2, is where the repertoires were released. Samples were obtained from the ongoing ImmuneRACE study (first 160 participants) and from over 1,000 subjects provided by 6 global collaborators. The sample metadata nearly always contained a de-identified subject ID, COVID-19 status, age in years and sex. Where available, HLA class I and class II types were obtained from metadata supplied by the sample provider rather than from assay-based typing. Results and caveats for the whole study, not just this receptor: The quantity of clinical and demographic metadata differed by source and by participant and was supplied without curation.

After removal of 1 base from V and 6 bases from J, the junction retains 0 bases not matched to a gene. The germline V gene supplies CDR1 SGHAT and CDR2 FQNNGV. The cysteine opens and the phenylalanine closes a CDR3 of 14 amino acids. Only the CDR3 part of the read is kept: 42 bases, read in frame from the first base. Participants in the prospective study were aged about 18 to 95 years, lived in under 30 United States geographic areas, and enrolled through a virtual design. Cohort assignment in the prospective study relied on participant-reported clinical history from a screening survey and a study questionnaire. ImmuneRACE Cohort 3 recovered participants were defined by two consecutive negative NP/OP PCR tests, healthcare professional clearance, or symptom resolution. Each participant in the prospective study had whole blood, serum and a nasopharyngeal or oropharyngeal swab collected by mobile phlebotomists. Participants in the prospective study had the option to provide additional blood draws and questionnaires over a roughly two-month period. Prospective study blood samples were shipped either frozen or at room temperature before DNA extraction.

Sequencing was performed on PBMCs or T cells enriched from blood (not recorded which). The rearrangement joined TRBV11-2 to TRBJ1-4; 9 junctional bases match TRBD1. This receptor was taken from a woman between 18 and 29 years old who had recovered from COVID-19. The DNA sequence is TGTGCCAGCAGCTTAGGACAGGGGGATGAAAAACTGTTTTTT. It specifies CASSLGQGDEKLFF.